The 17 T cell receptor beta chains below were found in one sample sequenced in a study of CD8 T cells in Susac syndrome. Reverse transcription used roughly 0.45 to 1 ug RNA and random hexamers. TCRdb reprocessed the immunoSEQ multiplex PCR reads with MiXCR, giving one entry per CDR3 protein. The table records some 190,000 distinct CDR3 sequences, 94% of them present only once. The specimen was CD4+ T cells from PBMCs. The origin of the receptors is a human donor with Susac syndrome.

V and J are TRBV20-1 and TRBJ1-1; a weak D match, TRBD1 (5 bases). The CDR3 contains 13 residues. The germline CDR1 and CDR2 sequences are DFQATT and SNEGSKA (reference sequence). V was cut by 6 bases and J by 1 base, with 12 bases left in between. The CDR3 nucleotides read TGCAGTGCCCCGACAGTTGCGAACACTGAAGCTTTCTTT. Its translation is CSAPTVANTEAFF.

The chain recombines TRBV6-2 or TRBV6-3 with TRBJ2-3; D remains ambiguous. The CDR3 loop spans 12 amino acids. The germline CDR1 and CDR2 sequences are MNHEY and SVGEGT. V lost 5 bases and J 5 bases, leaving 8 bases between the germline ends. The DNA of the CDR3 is TGTGCCAGCAGTGAGCAGGAAGATACGCAGTATTTT. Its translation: CASSEQEDTQYF.

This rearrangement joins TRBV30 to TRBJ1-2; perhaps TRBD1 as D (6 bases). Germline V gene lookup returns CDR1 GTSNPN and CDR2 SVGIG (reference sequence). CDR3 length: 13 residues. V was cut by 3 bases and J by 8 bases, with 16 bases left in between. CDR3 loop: CAWSWTAVKGYTF. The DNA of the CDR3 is TGTGCCTGGAGCTGGACAGCGGTAAAAGGCTACACCTTC.

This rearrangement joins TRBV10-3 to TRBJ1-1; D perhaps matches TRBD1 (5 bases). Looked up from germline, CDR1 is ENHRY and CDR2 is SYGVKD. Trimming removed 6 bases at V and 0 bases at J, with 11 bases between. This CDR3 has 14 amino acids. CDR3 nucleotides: TGTGCCATCAGCCAAGGGGAGATGAACACTGAAGCTTTCTTT. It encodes CAISQGEMNTEAFF.

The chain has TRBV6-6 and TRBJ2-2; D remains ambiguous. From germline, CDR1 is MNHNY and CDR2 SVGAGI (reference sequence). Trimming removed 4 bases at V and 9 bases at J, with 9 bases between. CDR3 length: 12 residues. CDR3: CASSSSVRELFF. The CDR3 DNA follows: TGTGCCAGCAGTTCGAGTGTCCGGGAGCTGTTTTTT.

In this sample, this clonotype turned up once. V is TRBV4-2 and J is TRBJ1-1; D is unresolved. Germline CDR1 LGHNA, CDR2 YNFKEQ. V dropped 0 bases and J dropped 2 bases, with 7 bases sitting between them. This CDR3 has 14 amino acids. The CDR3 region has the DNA TGTGCCAGCAGCCAAGACACGGTTAACACTGAAGCTTTCTTT. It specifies CASSQDTVNTEAFF.

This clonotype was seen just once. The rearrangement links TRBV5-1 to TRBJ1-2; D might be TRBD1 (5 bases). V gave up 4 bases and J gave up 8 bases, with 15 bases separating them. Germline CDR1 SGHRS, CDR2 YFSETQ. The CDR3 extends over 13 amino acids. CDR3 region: CASSTGDGEGYTF. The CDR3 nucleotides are TGCGCCAGCAGCACTGGGGACGGCGAAGGCTACACCTTC.

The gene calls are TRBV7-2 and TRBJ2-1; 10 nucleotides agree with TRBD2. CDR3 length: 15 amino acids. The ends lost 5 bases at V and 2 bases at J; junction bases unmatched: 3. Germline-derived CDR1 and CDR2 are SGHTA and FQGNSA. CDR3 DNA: TGTGCCAGCAGCATAAGCGGGGGGGCCTACAATGAGCAGTTCTTC. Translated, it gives CASSISGGAYNEQFF.

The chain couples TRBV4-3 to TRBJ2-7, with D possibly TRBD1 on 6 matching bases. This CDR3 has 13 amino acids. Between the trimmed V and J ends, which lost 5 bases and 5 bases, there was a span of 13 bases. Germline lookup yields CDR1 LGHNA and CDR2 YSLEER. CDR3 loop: CASSAKRDNEQYF. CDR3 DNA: TGCGCCAGCAGCGCAAAAAGGGACAACGAGCAGTACTTC.

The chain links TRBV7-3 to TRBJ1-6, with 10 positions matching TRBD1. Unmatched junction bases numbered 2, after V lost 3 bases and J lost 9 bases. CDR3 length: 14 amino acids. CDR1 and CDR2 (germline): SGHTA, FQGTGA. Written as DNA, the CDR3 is TGTGCCAGCAGCTTGACAGGGGGCCGTTCACCCCTCCACTTT. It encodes CASSLTGGRSPLHF. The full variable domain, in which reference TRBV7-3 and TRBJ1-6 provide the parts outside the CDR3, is GAGVSQTPSNKVTEKGKYVELRCDPISGHTALYWYRQSLGQGPEFLIYFQGTGAADDSGLPNDRFFAVRPEGSVSTLKIQRTERGDSAVYLCASSLTGGRSPLHFGNGTRLTVT.

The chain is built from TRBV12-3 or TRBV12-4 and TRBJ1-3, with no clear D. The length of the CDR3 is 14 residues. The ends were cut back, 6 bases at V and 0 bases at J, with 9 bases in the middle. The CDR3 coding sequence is TGTGCCAGCAGACAAGTGGTCTCTGGAAACACCATATATTTT. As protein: CASRQVVSGNTIYF.

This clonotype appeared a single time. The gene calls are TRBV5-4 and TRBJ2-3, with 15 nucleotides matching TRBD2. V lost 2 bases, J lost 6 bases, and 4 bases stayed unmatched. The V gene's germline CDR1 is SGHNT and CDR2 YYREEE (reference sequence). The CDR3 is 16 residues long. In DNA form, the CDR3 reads TGTGCCAGCAGCTTCCGGACTAGCGGGGGGGCGGATACGCAGTATTTT. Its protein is CASSFRTSGGADTQYF.

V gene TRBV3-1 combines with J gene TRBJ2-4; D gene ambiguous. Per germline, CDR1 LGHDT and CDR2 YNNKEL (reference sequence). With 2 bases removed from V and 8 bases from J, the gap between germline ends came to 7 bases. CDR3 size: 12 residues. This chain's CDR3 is CASSQSRDIQYF. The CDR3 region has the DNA TGTGCCAGCAGCCAATCTAGAGACATTCAGTACTTC.

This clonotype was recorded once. Here the CDR3 reads CASSGGGGNSNQPQHF. CDR3 DNA sequence: TGTGCCAGCAGCGGCGGGGGAGGGAATAGCAATCAGCCCCAGCATTTT. The chain joins TRBV28 to TRBJ1-5; a possible D gene is TRBD1 (5 bases). V lost 6 bases and J lost 0, with 15 bases in between. CDR1 MDHEN and CDR2 SYDVKM come from the germline V gene. This CDR3 is built from 16 residues.

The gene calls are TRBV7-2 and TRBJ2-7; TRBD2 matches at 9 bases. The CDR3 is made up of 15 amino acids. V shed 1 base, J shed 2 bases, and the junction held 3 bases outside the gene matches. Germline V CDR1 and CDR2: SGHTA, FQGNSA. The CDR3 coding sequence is TGTGCCAGCAGCTTAGGGGGCGGGGGGGCCTACGAGCAGTACTTC. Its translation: CASSLGGGGAYEQYF.

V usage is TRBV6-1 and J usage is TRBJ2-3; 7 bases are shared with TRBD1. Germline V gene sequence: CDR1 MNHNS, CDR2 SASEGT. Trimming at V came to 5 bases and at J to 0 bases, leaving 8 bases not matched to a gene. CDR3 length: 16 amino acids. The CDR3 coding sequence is TGTGCCAGCAGTCTTGGGACAGCTACTAGCACAGATACGCAGTATTTT. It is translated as CASSLGTATSTDTQYF.

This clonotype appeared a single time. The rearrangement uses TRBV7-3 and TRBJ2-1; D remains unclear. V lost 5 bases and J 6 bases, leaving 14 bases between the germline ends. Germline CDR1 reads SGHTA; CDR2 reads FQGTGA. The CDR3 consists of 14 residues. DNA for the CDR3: TGTGCCAGCAGCACCCGGCCCTCCACCAATGAGCAGTTCTTC. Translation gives CASSTRPSTNEQFF.